The 24 T cell receptor beta chains below were found in one sample sequenced in a study of a mutant IDH1 vaccine in newly diagnosed glioma. The time point: baseline, week 1 (first vaccination visit). Treatment in this sample: pre-vaccination baseline after standard-of-care therapy. TCRdb's table, derived via immunoSEQ multiplex PCR, lists solely in-frame clones and lacks some. The data show roughly 99,000 clones, about 90% seen once. The sequencing here drew on PBMCs, taken from a glioma patient treated with radiotherapy, temozolomide or both. These receptors originate from a woman in her fifties or sixties with glioma.

J is TRBJ1-2 and V is TRBV5-6; 8 bases map to TRBD1. V lost 4 bases, J lost 2 bases, and 13 bases stayed unmatched. CDR1 and CDR2 (germline): SGHDT, YYEEEE. CDR3 length: 17 amino acids. Here the CDR3 reads CASSAGKWTGPNYGYTF. In DNA form, the CDR3 reads TGTGCCAGCAGCGCGGGGAAATGGACAGGGCCAAACTATGGCTACACCTTC.

V usage is TRBV7-9 and J usage is TRBJ2-7, with D hard to call. This CDR3 has 14 amino acids. Per the germline V gene, CDR1 is SEHNR and CDR2 is FQNEAQ (reference sequence). V lost 0 bases to trimming and J lost 4 bases, with 10 bases between them. CDR3 DNA sequence: TGTGCCAGCAGCTTAGCAGGACCACTATACGAGCAGTACTTC. Its protein is CASSLAGPLYEQYF.

This rearrangement joins TRBV6-4 to TRBJ1-2, with 12 bases that match TRBD1. J was trimmed by 4 bases and V by 2 bases; bases with no gene match: 20. Germline V gives CDR1 MRHNA, CDR2 SNTAGT. The CDR3 spans 21 residues. The CDR3 nucleotides are TGTGCCAGCAGTGACCCCAGAGGAGGCCGGGACAGGGGGCTTGAAACCTATGGCTACACCTTC. This codes for CASSDPRGGRDRGLETYGYTF.

This chain joins TRBV7-9 and TRBJ2-7, with D unresolved. The CDR3 contains 11 residues. Trimming took 4 bases from V and 3 from J, leaving 4 bases between them. In germline, CDR1 is SEHNR, CDR2 FQNEAQ (reference sequence). The CDR3 here is CASSYNYEQYF. The CDR3 DNA reads as TGTGCCAGCAGCTACAACTACGAGCAGTACTTC.

This chain connects TRBV30 to TRBJ1-1; the match to TRBD1 covers 9 bases. J gave up 11 bases and V 3 bases, and 4 bases lay outside the gene matches. CDR1 and CDR2 from the germline V gene are GTSNPN and SVGIG (reference sequence). The CDR3 contains 11 residues. CDR3: CAWSPGQGAFF. CDR3 DNA sequence: TGTGCCTGGAGCCCAGGACAGGGGGCTTTCTTT. Full variable domain (rest looked up from reference TRBV30 and TRBJ1-1): SQTIHQWPATLVQPVGSPLSLECTVEGTSNPNLYWYRQAAGRGLQLLFYSVGIGQISSEVPQNLSASRPQDRQFILSSKKLLLSDSGFYLCAWSPGQGAFFGQGTRLTVV.

This rearrangement joins TRBV30 to TRBJ2-3; 9 bases line up with TRBD1. CDR1 and CDR2 (germline): GTSNPN, SVGIG (reference sequence). The CDR3 sequence is 16 residues long. V shed 2 bases and J 5 bases; nucleotides not matched to a gene: 11. CDR3 nucleotides: TGTGCCTGGAGTCCTCCGGGACAGGGAGTTGGAGATACGCAGTATTTT. It encodes CAWSPPGQGVGDTQYF.

This rearrangement joins TRBV19 to TRBJ1-2, with D unclear. The germline V gene has CDR1 LNHDA and CDR2 SQIVND (reference sequence). With 8 bases removed from V and 0 bases from J, the gap between germline ends came to 19 bases. The CDR3 has 16 residues. The DNA for the CDR3 is TGTGCCAGTTCTGCCGGTCCTTCCTCAGCTAACTATGGCTACACCTTC. As protein: CASSAGPSSANYGYTF. The whole variable domain, filled in from reference TRBV19 and TRBJ1-2, reads DGGITQSPKYLFRKEGQNVTLSCEQNLNHDAMYWYRQDPGQGLRLIYYSQIVNDFQKGDIAEGYSVSREKKESFPLTVTSAQKNPTAFYLCASSAGPSSANYGYTFGSGTRLTVV.

This chain's CDR3 is CASSNGYTNYGYTF. For the CDR3, the DNA is TGTGCCAGCAGCAACGGATATACTAACTATGGCTACACCTTC. The chain couples TRBV6-5 to TRBJ1-2; no clear D gene. Trimming took off 6 bases at V and 0 bases at J, with 11 bases between the two ends. CDR3 length equals 14 residues. The germline V gene has CDR1 MNHEY and CDR2 SVGAGI.

The V call is TRBV6-5, the J call TRBJ2-7; D gene uncertain. The CDR3 has 13 residues. V dropped 2 bases and J dropped 0 bases, with 5 bases sitting between them. The germline gives CDR1 MNHEY, CDR2 SVGAGI. Written as DNA, the CDR3 is TGTGCCAGCAGTTACCGGGCCTCCTACGAGCAGTACTTC. Its translation: CASSYRASYEQYF.

The V call is TRBV7-9, the J call TRBJ2-2; no definite D call. CDR3 length: 11 amino acids. Per the germline V gene, CDR1 is SEHNR and CDR2 is FQNEAQ (reference sequence). Trimming removed 2 bases from V and 5 bases from J, with 0 bases in between. CDR3 residues: CASSLTGELFF. CDR3 in DNA: TGTGCCAGCAGCTTAACCGGGGAGCTGTTTTTT.

V usage is TRBV18 and J usage is TRBJ1-4; D is unresolved. Germline V gene data show CDR1 as KGHSH and CDR2 as LQKENI. The ends were cut back, 3 bases at V and 5 bases at J, with 16 bases in the middle. CDR3 length: 16 amino acids. CDR3 in DNA: TGTGCCAGCTCACCCATAGGCTACGGAATAAATGAAAAACTGTTTTTT. Translated, it gives CASSPIGYGINEKLFF.

The chain recombines TRBV6-5 with TRBJ2-1; TRBD2 is a possible D gene (5 bases). The germline V gene encodes CDR1 MNHEY and CDR2 SVGAGI. The CDR3 consists of 16 residues. V gave up 2 bases and J gave up 4 bases, with 15 bases separating them. CDR3 sequence reads: CASSYTPSGAYNEQFF. CDR3 DNA: TGTGCCAGCAGTTACACACCAAGCGGAGCTTACAATGAGCAGTTCTTC.

The rearrangement joins TRBV7-9 to TRBJ2-1; D gene ambiguous. Germline CDR1 SEHNR, CDR2 FQNEAQ (reference sequence). The CDR3 runs to 11 residues. Trimming cost V 5 bases and J 7 bases, with 6 bases left between them. The CDR3 loop is CASSVFNEQFF. CDR3 DNA: TGTGCCAGCAGCGTCTTTAATGAGCAGTTCTTC. The entire variable domain, with the rest obtained from reference TRBV7-9 and TRBJ2-1, is as follows: DTGVSQNPRHKITKRGQNVTFRCDPISEHNRLYWYRQTLGQGPEFLTYFQNEAQLEKSRLLSDRFSAERPKGSFSTLEIQRTEQGDSAMYLCASSVFNEQFFGPGTRLTVL.

This chain uses TRBV10-1 with TRBJ2-2; 9 bases match TRBD1. Germline V gene lookup returns CDR1 WNHNN and CDR2 SYGVQD (reference sequence). V lost 6 bases, J lost 4 bases, and 3 bases stayed unmatched. This CDR3 spans 14 amino acids. The DNA of the CDR3 is TGCGCCAGCAGAAGGGACAGGGTCACCGGGGAGCTGTTTTTT. This codes for CASRRDRVTGELFF.

V and J are TRBV11-2 and TRBJ1-1; D call uncertain. The germline CDR1 and CDR2 sequences are SGHAT and FQNNGV. Trimming cost V 5 bases and J 4 bases, with 14 bases left between them. CDR3 length equals 14 residues. For the CDR3, the DNA is TGTGCCAGCAGCCGTAAGGCCCCGGGCACTGAAGCTTTCTTT. Encoded protein: CASSRKAPGTEAFF.

This clone was detected once. This rearrangement joins TRBV12-5 to TRBJ2-3; TRBD2 aligns across 7 bases. Germline CDR1 is LGHNT and CDR2 is FRNRAP. Trimming took 6 bases from V and 0 from J; bases not matched to a gene: 9. CDR3 length: 16 amino acids. CDR3: CASGPWTSPSTDTQYF. As DNA, the CDR3 is TGTGCTAGTGGCCCTTGGACTAGTCCTAGCACAGATACGCAGTATTTT.

This chain joins TRBV19 and TRBJ1-5, with a possible D match to TRBD1 (5 bases). Germline V CDR1 and CDR2: LNHDA, SQIVND (reference sequence). Trimming left V 1 base short and J 2 bases short, with 12 bases between. The CDR3 is 16 residues long. Here the CDR3 reads CASSIAAGYGNQPQHF. The CDR3 DNA sequence: TGTGCCAGTAGTATAGCGGCAGGGTATGGCAATCAGCCCCAGCATTTT.

The CDR3 coding sequence is TGTGCCAGTAGTATAGATCAAAGCGGGAGAGGACAGTTCTTC. Amino acid sequence: CASSIDQSGRGQFF. The rearrangement joins TRBV19 to TRBJ2-1; 8 bases match TRBD2. V was pared by 0 bases and J by 13 bases, with 8 bases of the junction left unmatched. This CDR3 comprises 14 residues. The V gene's germline CDR1 is LNHDA and CDR2 SQIVND (reference sequence). The full variable domain, in which reference TRBV19 and TRBJ2-1 provide the parts outside the CDR3, is DGGITQSPKYLFRKEGQNVTLSCEQNLNHDAMYWYRQDPGQGLRLIYYSQIVNDFQKGDIAEGYSVSREKKESFPLTVTSAQKNPTAFYLCASSIDQSGRGQFFGPGTRLTVL.

The CDR3 DNA sequence: TGTGCCAGCAGGTGGGCCGGTGAGCAGTTCTTC. This codes for CASRWAGEQFF. This rearrangement joins TRBV27 to TRBJ2-1, with D unclear. CDR3 length: 11 residues. The V and J ends lost 6 bases and 9 bases respectively, with 9 bases between them. Germline CDR1 MNHEY, CDR2 SMNVEV (reference sequence).

As regards this clone: An end of the junction does not agree with germline; a read error may underlie this. V usage is TRBV7-7 and J usage is TRBJ2-7; no clear D. CDR1 and CDR2 (germline): SSHAT, FNYEAQ (reference sequence). CDR3 length: 13 amino acids. The CDR3: CASSLERNYEQYF. The CDR3, as DNA: TGTGCTAGCAGCTTAGAACGGAACTACGAGCAGTACTTC.

V usage is TRBV4-1 and J usage is TRBJ2-5, with 8 bases lining up with TRBD2. The CDR3 spans 15 residues. The germline gives CDR1 MGHRA, CDR2 YSYEKL. With V trimmed by 0 bases and J by 4 bases, 4 bases remained unmatched. CDR3 coding DNA: TGCGCCAGCAGCCAAGAAGGGCTAGCGGGAGAGACCCAGTACTTC. Its translation: CASSQEGLAGETQYF.

The chain recombines TRBV6-5 with TRBJ2-7; TRBD2 matches at 7 bases. Trimming at V came to 2 bases and at J to 4 bases, leaving 11 bases not matched to a gene. Germline values: CDR1 MNHEY, CDR2 SVGAGI. This CDR3 contains 16 residues. CDR3 nucleotides: TGTGCCAGCAGTTACGCTGTCGCGGGAGAGGAGTACGAGCAGTACTTC. Its translation: CASSYAVAGEEYEQYF.

The gene calls are TRBV9 and TRBJ2-7, with TRBD1 matching over 11 bases. The CDR3 runs 14 residues. Germline V gene lookup returns CDR1 SGDLS and CDR2 YYNGEE. J gave up 7 bases and V 4 bases, and 7 bases lay outside the gene matches. CDR3 DNA: TGTGCCAGCAGCCCCGGACAGGGGGCAGGGGAGCAGTACTTC. Translating it yields CASSPGQGAGEQYF.

The gene calls are TRBV4-2 and TRBJ2-7; 12 positions agree with TRBD2. From germline, CDR1 is LGHNA and CDR2 YNFKEQ. The V gene end was trimmed by 2 bases and the J gene end by 1 base; junction bases not matched to a gene: 9. The CDR3 has 18 residues. The CDR3 DNA reads as TGTGCCAGCAGCCAACAGACTAGCGGGAGCATTCGTTCCTACGAGCAGTACTTC. This sequence encodes CASSQQTSGSIRSYEQYF.